A selection of T cell receptor beta chains follows, all from one sample in a study of cytomegalovirus exposure and HLA in healthy donors. Profiled with immunoSEQ multiplex PCR; TCRdb holds only in-frame clones, not every one. The table lists around 170,000 clones, less than 90% of them singletons. Sequenced: PBMCs. The receptor set was obtained from a boy between 2 and 10 years old in good health and CMV-seronegative. The CDR3 runs from the conserved cysteine through the conserved F or W. A D gene is named only where the DNA matches it firmly. Size tells how often a clone was seen (once, few, many) or the class of an expanded clone, and some rows leave it out.

CASTGSSYNEQFF	TGTGCCAGTACCGGGAGCTCCTACAATGAGCAGTTCTTC	.	TRBJ2-1	TRBV19	.
CAILWSRSNYGYTF	TGTGCCATACTATGGAGCAGATCTAACTATGGCTACACCTTC	.	TRBJ1-2	TRBV6-6	.
CVLKSGGYTF	TGTGTCCTTAAGTCAGGCGGCTACACCTTC	.	TRBJ1-2	TRBV30	.
CASGMGLAGVTGTGELFF	TGTGCTAGTGGTATGGGACTAGCGGGAGTGACCGGAACCGGGGAGCTGTTTTTT	.	TRBJ2-2	TRBV12-5	TRBD2
CASSLVKQFF	TGTGCCAGCAGCCTAGTAAAGCAGTTCTTC	once	TRBJ2-1	TRBV7-9	.
CASSPRRSRVYISSTDTQYF	TGTGCCAGCAGCCCCCGTCGGTCTCGGGTATATATTTCTAGCACAGATACGCAGTATTTT	.	TRBJ2-3	TRBV9	.
CASRFTTGTGNTIYF	TGTGCCAGCAGATTCACGACAGGGACTGGAAACACCATATATTTT	.	TRBJ1-3	TRBV6-1	TRBD1
CASSHRGRGDTQYF	TGTGCCAGCAGTCACAGGGGCCGCGGAGATACGCAGTATTTT	.	TRBJ2-3	TRBV6-6	TRBD1
CASSAGGLSSGNTIYF	TGTGCCAGCAGCGCCGGAGGGCTCAGCTCTGGAAACACCATATATTTT	.	TRBJ1-3	TRBV5-6	.
CASRSTSTDTQYF	TGTGCCAGCAGAAGTACTAGCACAGATACGCAGTATTTT	once	TRBJ2-3	TRBV6-1	.
CASTFGGGDHEQYF	TGTGCCAGCACCTTTGGGGGGGGCGACCACGAGCAGTACTTC	.	TRBJ2-7	TRBV6-1	.
CASRDYKTGELFF	TGTGCCTCGAGGGACTACAAAACCGGGGAGCTGTTTTTT	.	TRBJ2-2	TRBV10-3	TRBD2
CASRDSLYGYTF	TGTGCCAGCCGGGACTCACTTTATGGCTACACCTTC	.	TRBJ1-2	TRBV27	.
CASSQGLAGNEQFF	TGCGCCAGCAGCCAAGGACTAGCGGGTAATGAGCAGTTCTTC	.	TRBJ2-1	TRBV4-1	TRBD2
CASSLLGAGVTGELFF	TGCGCCAGCAGTCTCCTTGGGGCAGGGGTCACCGGGGAGCTGTTTTTT	.	TRBJ2-2	TRBV5-1	.
CASSLGVFGTEAFF	TGTGCCAGCAGCTTAGGAGTCTTCGGGACAGAAGCTTTCTTT	.	TRBJ1-1	TRBV11-2	.
CASSLALGRPVSYNEQFF	TGTGCCAGCAGCTTAGCGTTGGGCCGCCCAGTCTCCTACAATGAGCAGTTCTTC	.	TRBJ2-1	TRBV7-9	.
CASSLLSTSSYEQYF	TGTGCCAGCAGTTTGCTCTCTACTTCGTCCTACGAGCAGTACTTC	.	TRBJ2-7	TRBV28	.
CASSAGGGGTEAFF	TGTGCCAGCAGCGCCGGCGGGGGGGGCACTGAAGCTTTCTTT	.	TRBJ1-1	TRBV9	.
CASSILLGLAGGTDTQYF	TGTGCCAGTAGTATTCTCTTAGGACTAGCGGGAGGCACAGATACGCAGTATTTT	.	TRBJ2-3	TRBV19	TRBD2
CASSSGGNTEAFF	TGTGCCAGCAGTTCCGGGGGGAACACTGAAGCTTTCTTT	.	TRBJ1-1	TRBV27	.
CASSTRRVSNQPQHF	TGTGCCAGCTCAACTCGACGGGTTAGCAATCAGCCCCAGCATTTT	.	TRBJ1-5	TRBV18	.
CASSFPGTGGEKLFF	TGTGCCAGCAGCTTTCCCGGGACAGGGGGTGAAAAACTGTTTTTT	once	TRBJ1-4	TRBV28	TRBD1